A single sample gave rise to the 17 T cell receptor beta chains below, sequenced in a study of blood T cell repertoires in COVID-19. Some clones are missing from TCRdb's copy, which holds only in-frame ones; the method was immunoSEQ multiplex PCR. The repertoire has 100,000 to 150,000 clones, over 75% of them found once; the top ten carry about a sixth. The sequencing input was peripheral blood. The receptor set was obtained from a man aged 25-45 years with COVID-19, enrolled during active disease.

The chain uses TRBV2 and TRBJ2-1; 12 positions agree with TRBD2. The CDR3 sequence is 17 residues long. The germline V gene encodes CDR1 SNHLY and CDR2 FYNNEI. J gave up 4 bases and V 6 bases, and 10 bases lay outside the gene matches. In DNA, the CDR3 is TGTGCCAGCAGCCTCCGACTAGCGGGGGCGGGGTACAATGAGCAGTTCTTC. The encoded protein is CASSLRLAGAGYNEQFF.

This clone was counted a single time. This sequence joins TRBV28 and TRBJ1-5; 12 bases agree with TRBD1. Trimming at V came to 1 base and at J to 4 bases, leaving 5 bases not matched to a gene. The CDR3 extends over 17 amino acids. CDR1 and CDR2 (germline): MDHEN, SYDVKM. DNA for the CDR3: TGTGCCAGCAGTTTATTCGGGGACAGGGGGCGTAATCAGCCCCAGCATTTT. Protein sequence: CASSLFGDRGRNQPQHF.

The V gene is TRBV11-1, the J gene TRBJ2-7; TRBD1 is a possible D gene (5 bases). CDR3 length equals 14 residues. V lost 5 bases to trimming and J lost 3 bases, with 14 bases between them. CDR1 SGHAT and CDR2 FQDESV come from the germline V gene (reference sequence). In DNA, the CDR3 is TGTGCCAGCAGCCATAAGGCAGGGCTCTACGAGCAGTACTTC. Its protein product is CASSHKAGLYEQYF.

The chain has TRBV5-5 and TRBJ2-5, with TRBD2 identical over 9 bases. J gave up 2 bases and V 3 bases, and 5 bases lay outside the gene matches. The CDR3 has 15 residues. Germline V gene sequence: CDR1 SGHKS, CDR2 YYEKEE (reference sequence). The CDR3 is CASSSAGGYQETQYF. The CDR3 DNA follows: TGTGCCAGCAGCTCAGCGGGGGGTTATCAAGAGACCCAGTACTTC.

The rearrangement joins TRBV9 to TRBJ2-3; D is ambiguous. This CDR3 has 14 amino acids. Germline lookup yields CDR1 SGDLS and CDR2 YYNGEE. The V gene lost 0 bases and the J gene lost 1 base, with 6 bases spanning the gap. CDR3 coding DNA: TGTGCCAGCAGCGTAGATCCGGGCACAGATACGCAGTATTTT. It translates to CASSVDPGTDTQYF.

V gene TRBV6-5 combines with J gene TRBJ2-1; D perhaps matches TRBD2 (6 bases). The V and J ends lost 0 bases and 6 bases respectively, with 9 bases between them. Germline V gene lookup returns CDR1 MNHEY and CDR2 SVGAGI. This CDR3 spans 14 amino acids. The chain's CDR3 is CASSYSGLSNEQFF. CDR3 nucleotides: TGTGCCAGCAGTTACTCGGGACTCAGCAATGAGCAGTTCTTC.

The rearrangement joins TRBV5-1 to TRBJ1-2; 8 bases match TRBD1. Germline assignment: CDR1 SGHRS and CDR2 YFSETQ. The CDR3 sequence is 14 residues long. Losses at the gene ends were 2 bases for V and 7 bases for J; bases not matched to a gene: 7. CDR3 DNA: TGCGCCAGCAGCTTCACAGGGGGTGAAGGTGGCTACACCTTC. It codes for CASSFTGGEGGYTF.

The V and J genes are TRBV5-6 and TRBJ1-5; D is undetermined. Germline V gene data show CDR1 as SGHDT and CDR2 as YYEEEE. V was cut by 0 bases and J by 6 bases, with 13 bases left in between. The CDR3 has 15 residues. This chain's CDR3 is CASSLGAQISQPQHF. The CDR3 DNA sequence: TGTGCCAGCAGCTTGGGGGCACAGATAAGTCAGCCCCAGCATTTT. The full variable domain, in which reference TRBV5-6 and TRBJ1-5 provide the parts outside the CDR3, is DAGVTQSPTHLIKTRGQQVTLRCSPKSGHDTVSWYQQALGQGPQFIFQYYEEEERQRGNFPDRFSGHQFPNYSSELNVNALLLGDSALYLCASSLGAQISQPQHFGDGTRLSIL.

This chain uses TRBV19 with TRBJ2-6; D gene unclear. V gave up 7 bases and J gave up 0 bases, with 10 bases separating them. Germline CDR1 and CDR2: LNHDA and SQIVND (reference sequence). The CDR3 covers 15 residues. DNA for the CDR3: TGTGCCAGTACCTTAGACAACTCTGGGGCCAACGTCCTGACTTTC. Amino acids: CASTLDNSGANVLTF.

As regards this clone: This is likely a read error, given that the CDR3 carries no conserved phenylalanine or tryptophan at its end. The chain employs TRBV6-6 and TRBJ1-6, with 9 bases matching TRBD1. The CDR3 has 14 amino acids. The germline V gene has CDR1 MNHNY and CDR2 SVGAGI (reference sequence). V shed 6 bases and J 7 bases; nucleotides not matched to a gene: 4. The CDR3 is CASRPGQGNSPLHL. In DNA form, the CDR3 reads TGTGCCAGCAGGCCAGGACAGGGGAATTCACCCCTCCACCTT.

V usage is TRBV5-4 and J usage is TRBJ2-6; D possibly corresponds to TRBD1 (5 bases). The CDR3 has 15 residues. V was clipped by 4 bases and J by 0 bases, with 8 bases between them. In germline, CDR1 is SGHNT, CDR2 YYREEE (reference sequence). The CDR3 loop is CASSLQGSGANVLTF. CDR3 coding DNA: TGTGCCAGCAGCCTTCAGGGCTCTGGGGCCAACGTCCTGACTTTC.

The J gene is TRBJ1-3, the V gene TRBV6-5; D call uncertain. There are 14 residues in the CDR3. Germline assignment: CDR1 MNHEY and CDR2 SVGAGI. V dropped 8 bases and J dropped 0 bases, with 11 bases sitting between them. In DNA, the CDR3 is TGTGCCAGCTCCTCGGGGAACTCTGGAAACACCATATATTTT. This encodes CASSSGNSGNTIYF.

Of note for this clone: Additional DNA sequences in this sample encode the identical CDR3. V usage is TRBV28 and J usage is TRBJ1-2; 10 nucleotides line up with TRBD1. This CDR3 has 16 amino acids. Trimming cost V 2 bases and J 0 bases; bases outside gene matches: 3. The germline CDR1 and CDR2 sequences are MDHEN and SYDVKM. For the CDR3, the DNA is TGTGCCAGCAGTTTACCTGGGACAGGGGCTAACTATGGCTACACCTTC. It translates to CASSLPGTGANYGYTF.

The table lists this clone with a few counts. The chain combines TRBV27 with TRBJ1-5; possibly TRBD1 for D (5 bases). The germline V and J ends were trimmed by 1 base and 6 bases, with 16 bases remaining between them. The CDR3 has 16 residues. Germline V CDR1 and CDR2: MNHEY, SMNVEV (reference sequence). The CDR3 nucleotides are TGTGCCAGCAGTTTATACGGCCAGGGCGGGGGTCAGCCCCAGCATTTT. It codes for CASSLYGQGGGQPQHF.

This clone was counted only a few times. The chain carries TRBV7-3 and TRBJ1-6; D is perhaps TRBD1 (6 bases). This CDR3 spans 15 amino acids. The germline V gene encodes CDR1 SGHTA and CDR2 FQGTGA. V was trimmed by 0 bases and J by 10 bases, leaving 13 bases between them. Here the CDR3 DNA reads TGTGCCAGCAGCTTAACGGCAGGGGCGAACTCACCCCTCCACTTT. This gives the protein CASSLTAGANSPLHF.

This chain links TRBV28 with TRBJ1-1; unclear D gene. V was trimmed by 7 bases and J by 2 bases, leaving 8 bases between them. CDR3 length: 12 amino acids. Germline V CDR1 and CDR2: MDHEN, SYDVKM. The CDR3 spells CASTRINTEAFF. As DNA, the CDR3 is TGTGCCAGCACCCGTATTAACACTGAAGCTTTCTTT.

The V gene is TRBV28, the J gene TRBJ1-4; the D is unclear. CDR1 and CDR2 from the germline V gene are MDHEN and SYDVKM. The CDR3 covers 15 residues. V shed 2 bases and J shed 4 bases, with 11 bases lying between them. Here the CDR3 reads CASSLGSFINEKLFF. The CDR3 DNA follows: TGTGCCAGCAGTTTAGGGAGTTTTATTAATGAAAAACTGTTTTTT.